This paragraph reports one TCR beta chain. Its specificity is unknown. This CDR3 spans 15 amino acids. Germline V gene sequence: CDR1 MNHEY, CDR2 SVGEGT. J was trimmed by 6 bases and V by 7 bases; bases with no gene match: 11. TCRdb re-called the reads through MiXCR, storing one row per CDR3 protein. The sample holds just under 550,000 distinct CDR3 sequences, less than 30% seen once. The sample originates from a study of T cell repertoires in cytomegalovirus infection. Study in general: TCR beta signatures that were public indicated CMV infection and matching HLA type. Regarding the study as a whole: HLA-C-restricted TCR beta clonotypes specific for CMV led the ex vivo response. Carriers of CMV plus the relevant HLA were identified by cumulative public TCR beta family frequency.

This TCR derives from a human donor in good health (CMV status not recorded). Some clones in this sample may be carry-over from other donors' samples. The specimen sequenced was PBMCs. The genes are TRBV6-2 or TRBV6-3 and TRBJ2-7; 11 bases are shared with TRBD1. CDR3 in DNA: TGTGCCAGCAAAGAGGGGGACAGGGGGTTCATCGAGCAGTACGTC. Encoded protein: CASKEGDRGFIEQYV.